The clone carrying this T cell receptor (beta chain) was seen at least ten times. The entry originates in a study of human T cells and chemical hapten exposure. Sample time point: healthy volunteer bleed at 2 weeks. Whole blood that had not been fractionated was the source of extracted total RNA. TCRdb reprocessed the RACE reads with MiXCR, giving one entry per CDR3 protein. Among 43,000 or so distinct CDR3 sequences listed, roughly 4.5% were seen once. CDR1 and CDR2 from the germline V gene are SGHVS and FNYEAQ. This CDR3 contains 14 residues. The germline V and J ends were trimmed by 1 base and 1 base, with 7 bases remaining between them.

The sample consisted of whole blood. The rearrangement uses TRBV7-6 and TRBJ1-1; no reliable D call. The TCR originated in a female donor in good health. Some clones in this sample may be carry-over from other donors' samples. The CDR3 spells CASSLGRQNTEAFF. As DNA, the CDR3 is TGTGCCAGCAGCTTAGGCAGGCAGAACACTGAAGCTTTCTTT.